A selection of T cell receptor beta chains follows, all from one sample in a study of T cells in Graves' hyperthyroidism and ophthalmopathy. TCRdb called the multiplex PCR reads again in MiXCR, with one record for every CDR3 protein. The profile shows hundreds of thousands of distinct CDR3 sequences, around a fifth of them singletons. Material for sequencing was blood. The receptors come from a woman aged 70 to 79 with Graves' ophthalmopathy. Each CDR3 is given with its conserved first and last residue. The order of the fields is clone size, J gene, D gene, V gene, CDR3 DNA, CDR3 protein. The D gene is left open where the match is weak. Clone sizes are given selectively: once, few, many, or a class where the clone is expanded.

NA TRBJ2-3 NA TRBV9 TGTGCCAGCAGCGTAGATGTCGGCATAGATACGCAGTATTTT CASSVDVGIDTQYF
many TRBJ2-1 TRBD2 TRBV10-3 TGTGCCATCAGTGATGTTGGGAGGGCCTCCTACAATGAGCAGTTCTTC CAISDVGRASYNEQFF
few TRBJ1-4 NA TRBV7-2 TGTGCCAGCAGCCTACAGGGTATTTATGAAAAACTGTTTTTT CASSLQGIYEKLFF
few TRBJ2-5 NA TRBV12-3/TRBV12-4 TGTGCCAGCAGCTTTACAGGGTTTCAAGAGACCCAGTACTTC CASSFTGFQETQYF
NA TRBJ2-7 TRBD1 TRBV20-1 TGCAGTGCTGGCCCTAATATGGGACAGGGGGCTTGGGAGCAGTACTTC CSAGPNMGQGAWEQYF
NA TRBJ2-1 NA TRBV20-1 TGCAGTGCGAGACTGGTTTTTACTGGGGATGAGCAGTTCTTC CSARLVFTGDEQFF
NA TRBJ1-4 NA TRBV6-1 TGTGCCAGCAATTGGGATGAAAAACTGTTTTTT CASNWDEKLFF
NA TRBJ1-2 NA TRBV2 TGTGCCAGCAAGGGCAATAACTATGGCTACACCTTC CASKGNNYGYTF
few TRBJ2-2 NA TRBV6-1 TGTGCCAGCATCAACTCGGGTGTGGCCGGGGAGCTGTTTTTT CASINSGVAGELFF
few TRBJ2-2 TRBD2 TRBV11-2 TGTGCCAGCAGCTTAGAGCTAGCGGCTGTGGGGGAGCTGTTTTTT CASSLELAAVGELFF
NA TRBJ2-5 NA TRBV5-1 TGCGCCAGCAGCGGGAGCAGCCTCCAAGAGACCCAGTACTTC CASSGSSLQETQYF
few TRBJ1-1 NA TRBV19 TGTGCCAGTAGTCCCTCCCTCATGGGAACTGAAGCTTTCTTT CASSPSLMGTEAFF
few TRBJ1-1 TRBD1 TRBV6-1 TGTGCCAGCAGTCGACTGGACAGGGGAGGGAACACTGAAGCTTTCTTT CASSRLDRGGNTEAFF
NA TRBJ2-2 NA TRBV6-2/TRBV6-3 TGTGCCAGCACCCAGGGTATAACCACCGGGGAGCTGTTTTTT CASTQGITTGELFF
many TRBJ1-1 NA TRBV3-1 TGTGCCAGCAGCCAATACGTGAACACTGAAGCTTTCTTT CASSQYVNTEAFF
few TRBJ2-3 NA TRBV9 TGTGCCAGCAGCCCCGAAGGCGGAACCACAGATACGCAGTATTTT CASSPEGGTTDTQYF
NA TRBJ2-1 NA TRBV24-1 TGTGCCACCAGTGACGGAGGGCCCACGGGGGATGAGCAGTTCTTC CATSDGGPTGDEQFF
few TRBJ2-2 TRBD2 TRBV7-2 TGTGCCAGCAGCTCCAAAGGAGCGGGAGTTAGGACCGGGGAGCTGTTTTTT CASSSKGAGVRTGELFF
NA TRBJ1-2 NA TRBV11-1 TGTGCCAGCAGCCATGAATGGTATGGCTACACCTTC CASSHEWYGYTF
many TRBJ2-2 TRBD2 TRBV12-3/TRBV12-4 TGTGCCAGCAGTTTACCGGGAGGAAGGAGGGAGCTGTTTTTT CASSLPGGRRELFF
many TRBJ1-2 TRBD1 TRBV6-1 TGTGCCAGCAGTTGGGACAGTACTGGCTACACCTTC CASSWDSTGYTF
few TRBJ1-5 NA TRBV28 TGTGCCAGCATCTCCGGGCAGGGCAGGCAGCCCCAGCATTTT CASISGQGRQPQHF
NA TRBJ1-1 TRBD1 TRBV30 TGTGCCTTTTCGGACAGGCCGAACACTGAAGCTTTCTTT CAFSDRPNTEAFF
few TRBJ2-7 TRBD2 TRBV25-1 TGTGCCAGCAGTGAATCGGGGGGGATGGACTACGAGCAGTACTTC CASSESGGMDYEQYF
many TRBJ2-7 NA TRBV7-2 TGTGCCAGCAGCTTAGGTGAGGCAGTCTCCTACGAGCAGTACTTC CASSLGEAVSYEQYF
once TRBJ2-2 NA TRBV30 TGTGCCTGGACCCAAGGGCTAGCGAGTAGCACCGGGGAGCTGTTTTTT CAWTQGLASSTGELFF
few TRBJ1-4 NA TRBV10-3 TGTGCCATCAGTGCAGGGACGGGAAATGAAAAACTGTTTTTT CAISAGTGNEKLFF
few TRBJ2-3 NA TRBV20-1 TGCAGTGCCCCCCCGACCACAGATACGCAGTATTTT CSAPPTTDTQYF
NA TRBJ2-4 TRBD1 TRBV27 TGTGCCAGGGGCCCGGGACAGGGGGATCCCATAAACATTCAGTACTTC CARGPGQGDPINIQYF
few TRBJ2-4 NA TRBV15 TGTGCCACCAGCACCAGGGGGGCCCTTGGGGACATTCAGTACTTC CATSTRGALGDIQYF
NA TRBJ2-5 NA TRBV3-1 TGTGCCAGCAGCCAAGAGATCGGGGCCCGAAAGTACTTC CASSQEIGARKYF
few TRBJ1-2 NA TRBV18 TGTGCCAGCTCACCACCATCAGGAGACTATGGCTACACCTTC CASSPPSGDYGYTF
few TRBJ2-5 TRBD1 TRBV5-1 TGCGCCAGCAGCCCGGCGGACAGGGGACAGACCCAGTACTTC CASSPADRGQTQYF
NA TRBJ2-2 NA TRBV19 TGTGCCACAGTGGACAGGAACACCGGGGAGCTGTTTTTT CATVDRNTGELFF
few TRBJ2-3 TRBD2 TRBV10-1 TGCGCCAGCAGTGAGGGGGTAGCGGGAGCAGATACGCAGTATTTT CASSEGVAGADTQYF